This is a list of T cell receptor beta chains from one sample in a study of primary melanoma T cells and metastatic recurrence. TCRdb's copy holds only in-frame clones and misses some; the assay was immunoSEQ multiplex PCR. The sample consists of 450 to 500 clones, approximately 89% of them appearing once. The sample was melanoma tumor tissue. These receptor sequences come from a human donor with melanoma. Both conserved end residues are part of each CDR3. The D gene is left open where the match is weak. Only some rows state a clone size, as once, few, many or a class for expanded clones.

D gene	J gene	V gene	clone size	CDR3 DNA	CDR3 protein
-	TRBJ2-5	TRBV12-5	-	TGTGCTAGTGGTAGAACCCTCGGGACGATTAACCCCTTTCAAGAGACCCAGTACTTC	CASGRTLGTINPFQETQYF
TRBD2	TRBJ2-1	TRBV6-8	-	TGTGCCAGCAGTTACTCGGCGGGGGGACGCAATGAGCAGTTCTTC	CASSYSAGGRNEQFF
-	TRBJ2-3	TRBV11-3	-	TGTGCCAGCAGCCGTGCGGTACTCACAGATACGCAGTATTTT	CASSRAVLTDTQYF
-	TRBJ1-6	TRBV7-4	-	TGTGCCAGCAGCTTGGCTATAGGGTTGGGGAATTCACCCCTCCACTTT	CASSLAIGLGNSPLHF
TRBD1	TRBJ2-1	TRBV11-3	few	TGTGCCAGCAGCTTGGACAGGGGGATAGTAAACAATGAGCAGTTCTTC	CASSLDRGIVNNEQFF
-	TRBJ2-5	TRBV7-1	-	TGTGCCAGCGCCCGGGGAGTGAGAGAGACCCAGTACTTC	CASARGVRETQYF
-	TRBJ1-1	TRBV29-1	-	TGCAGCTTTTGGTACAGGGAGTCGACTGAAGCTTTCTTT	CSFWYRESTEAFF
TRBD2	TRBJ2-5	TRBV11-3	-	TGTGCCAGCAGCCCCGGGACTAGCGGACCCATATCCCAAGAGACCCAGTACTTC	CASSPGTSGPISQETQYF
TRBD2	TRBJ2-1	TRBV6-8	-	TGTGCCACCGGAAAACTAGCGGGAGGGAACGATGAGCAGTTCTTC	CATGKLAGGNDEQFF